The rows below give T cell receptor beta chains drawn from one sample of a study of early stage breast cancer tumors. Repertoires were generated with immunoSEQ multiplex PCR, while TCRdb's copy carries only in-frame clones and drops some. The sample lists some 30,000 clones; roughly 81% were seen once. Source material: blood. The receptors derive from a person in their fifties with breast cancer. Each CDR3 is given with its conserved first and last residue. D genes are given only for firm matches. Clone size appears in some rows only: once, few, many, or a class for an expanded clone.

v_call: TRBV5-5
j_call: TRBJ2-7
cdr3_length: 13
clone_size: .
d_call: .
cdr3_aa: CASSLNVAYEQYF
cdr3_nt: TGTGCCAGCAGCTTAAACGTCGCCTACGAGCAGTACTTC

v_call: TRBV18
j_call: TRBJ1-4
cdr3_length: 15
clone_size: .
d_call: .
cdr3_aa: CASSIGPPSGEKLFF
cdr3_nt: TGTGCCAGCTCCATAGGCCCCCCTTCGGGTGAAAAACTGTTTTTT

v_call: TRBV7-2
j_call: TRBJ2-3
cdr3_length: 15
clone_size: .
d_call: .
cdr3_aa: CASSLGLGVTDTQYF
cdr3_nt: TGTGCCAGCAGCTTAGGGCTAGGCGTCACAGATACGCAGTATTTT

v_call: TRBV2
j_call: TRBJ2-4
cdr3_length: 12
clone_size: .
d_call: .
cdr3_aa: CASKETQNIQYF
cdr3_nt: TGTGCCAGCAAGGAGACTCAAAACATTCAGTACTTC

v_call: TRBV4-3
j_call: TRBJ2-3
cdr3_length: 16
clone_size: .
d_call: TRBD2
cdr3_aa: CASSQDRASGADTQYF
cdr3_nt: TGCGCCAGCAGCCAAGATCGGGCTAGCGGAGCAGATACGCAGTATTTT

v_call: TRBV18
j_call: TRBJ2-2
cdr3_length: 14
clone_size: .
d_call: .
cdr3_aa: CASSPLDTLGELFF
cdr3_nt: TGTGCCAGCTCACCATTGGACACACTCGGGGAGCTGTTTTTT

v_call: TRBV29-1
j_call: TRBJ2-7
cdr3_length: 12
clone_size: .
d_call: .
cdr3_aa: CSVAGTPYEQYF
cdr3_nt: TGCAGCGTTGCCGGGACACCCTACGAGCAGTACTTC

v_call: TRBV21-1
j_call: TRBJ1-2
cdr3_length: 16
clone_size: few
d_call: .
cdr3_aa: CASSCRDRGVNYGYTF
cdr3_nt: TGTGCCAGCAGCTGCCGGGACAGGGGAGTTAACTATGGCTACACCTTC

v_call: TRBV18
j_call: TRBJ1-2
cdr3_length: 16
clone_size: .
d_call: TRBD1
cdr3_aa: CASSPARQGSNYGYTF
cdr3_nt: TGTGCCAGCTCACCGGCGAGACAGGGCTCTAACTATGGCTACACCTTC

v_call: TRBV9
j_call: TRBJ1-2
cdr3_length: 15
clone_size: few
d_call: .
cdr3_aa: CASSVDGAHGYGYTF
cdr3_nt: TGTGCCAGCAGCGTAGACGGAGCACACGGTTATGGCTACACCTTC

v_call: TRBV2
j_call: TRBJ2-3
cdr3_length: 12
clone_size: .
d_call: .
cdr3_aa: CASARGADTQYF
cdr3_nt: TGTGCCAGCGCCAGGGGCGCAGATACGCAGTATTTT